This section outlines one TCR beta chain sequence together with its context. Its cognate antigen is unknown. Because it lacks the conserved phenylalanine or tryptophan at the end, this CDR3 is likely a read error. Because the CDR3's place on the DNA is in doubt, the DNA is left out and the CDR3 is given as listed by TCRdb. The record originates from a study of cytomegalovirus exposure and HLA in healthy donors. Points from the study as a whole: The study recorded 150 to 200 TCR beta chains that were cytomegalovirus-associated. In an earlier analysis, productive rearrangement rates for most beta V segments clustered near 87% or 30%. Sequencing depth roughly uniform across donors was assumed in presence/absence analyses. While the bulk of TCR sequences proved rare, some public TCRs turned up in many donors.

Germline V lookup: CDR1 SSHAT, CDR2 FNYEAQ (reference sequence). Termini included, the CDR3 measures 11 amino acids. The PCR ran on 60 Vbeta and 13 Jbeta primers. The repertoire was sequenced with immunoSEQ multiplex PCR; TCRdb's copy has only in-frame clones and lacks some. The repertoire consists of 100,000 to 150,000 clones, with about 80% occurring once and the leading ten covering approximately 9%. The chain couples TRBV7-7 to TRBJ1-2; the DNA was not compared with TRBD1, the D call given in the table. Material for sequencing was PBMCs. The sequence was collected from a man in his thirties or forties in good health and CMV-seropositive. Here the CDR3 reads CASSLGSGTGS.